Listed below are T cell receptor beta chains from one sample, sequenced in a study of OX40 agonist ivuxolimab in advanced cancers. TCRdb keeps only in-frame clones here, not all; method: immunoSEQ multiplex PCR. The sample shows around 64,000 clones, 87% of them seen only once. The specimen was CD4+ or CD8+ T cells sorted from blood, collected in a trial of the OX40 agonist ivuxolimab. The receptor set was obtained from an adult with an advanced solid tumor such as melanoma, head and neck, liver or kidney cancer. Each CDR3 is given with its conserved first and last residue. Each record gives: V gene, CDR3 length, clone size, CDR3 protein. Rows may omit the clone size; those that give it use once, few, many or a size class.

v_gene: TRBV6-5; len: 15; abundance: -; CDR3aa: CASSYSGGDSDTQYF
v_gene: TRBV5-4; len: 14; abundance: -; CDR3aa: CASSSQGLFETQYF
v_gene: TRBV15; len: 13; abundance: -; CDR3aa: CATRSGMNTEAFF
v_gene: TRBV5-4; len: 15; abundance: -; CDR3aa: CASSFDTGGFYGYTF
v_gene: TRBV10-2; len: 14; abundance: -; CDR3aa: CASSRGVFSDTQYF
v_gene: TRBV4-3; len: 14; abundance: once; CDR3aa: CASSQGSRYETQYF
v_gene: TRBV11-3; len: 15; abundance: -; CDR3aa: CASSLGGYGANVLTF
v_gene: TRBV6-6; len: 13; abundance: few; CDR3aa: CASSQRSDSPLHF
v_gene: TRBV28; len: 14; abundance: -; CDR3aa: CASSLGAGNTEAFF
v_gene: TRBV6-6; len: 15; abundance: -; CDR3aa: CASIRTGGNTGELFF
v_gene: TRBV19; len: 17; abundance: -; CDR3aa: CASTSVRGGTMNTEAFF
v_gene: TRBV5-4; len: 16; abundance: -; CDR3aa: CASSPGQGKGDNEQFF
v_gene: TRBV6-6; len: 12; abundance: once; CDR3aa: CASSYRGDTQYF
v_gene: TRBV7-2; len: 14; abundance: -; CDR3aa: CASSLGGYTYGYTF
v_gene: TRBV5-1; len: 13; abundance: -; CDR3aa: CASNFRENTEAFF
v_gene: TRBV7-2; len: 12; abundance: few; CDR3aa: CASSLSASEQFF
v_gene: TRBV4-1; len: 14; abundance: -; CDR3aa: CASSQDQADSPLHF
v_gene: TRBV19; len: 15; abundance: -; CDR3aa: CASSMSGTGAYGYTF
v_gene: TRBV2; len: 13; abundance: few; CDR3aa: CASSQGRQETQYF
v_gene: TRBV2; len: 16; abundance: once; CDR3aa: CASMSSGRARIYEQFF
v_gene: TRBV15; len: 12; abundance: -; CDR3aa: CATSRGQEKLFF
v_gene: TRBV5-6; len: 15; abundance: once; CDR3aa: CASSSDRGPRDTQYF
v_gene: TRBV5-1; len: 16; abundance: -; CDR3aa: CASSSAGTGDTGELFF
v_gene: TRBV5-1; len: 15; abundance: -; CDR3aa: CASSSRGQGHTEAFF
v_gene: TRBV5-1; len: 15; abundance: -; CDR3aa: CASSTIQGRNNEQFF
v_gene: TRBV14; len: 16; abundance: -; CDR3aa: CASSQAPGALGGEAFF
v_gene: TRBV18; len: 13; abundance: -; CDR3aa: CASSLTTEEKAGF
v_gene: TRBV10-3; len: 13; abundance: -; CDR3aa: CAISDGGDGPLFF
v_gene: TRBV19; len: 17; abundance: -; CDR3aa: CASSIIGDPSGANVLTF
v_gene: TRBV28; len: 14; abundance: -; CDR3aa: CASSGGQGFTEAFF
v_gene: TRBV15; len: 19; abundance: -; CDR3aa: CATSRPQMTELGLYEKLFF
v_gene: TRBV6-5; len: 15; abundance: -; CDR3aa: CASSYGRGDYTEAFF
v_gene: TRBV7-6; len: 13; abundance: -; CDR3aa: CASSPSLTGKAFF
v_gene: TRBV20-1; len: 11; abundance: -; CDR3aa: CSAIVGNEQFF
v_gene: TRBV9; len: 16; abundance: -; CDR3aa: CASSLRGASYNSPLHF
v_gene: TRBV5-4; len: 14; abundance: -; CDR3aa: CASSLTLAAETQYF
v_gene: TRBV30; len: 14; abundance: once; CDR3aa: CAWTGTGFGTEAFF
v_gene: TRBV15; len: 13; abundance: many; CDR3aa: CATSRGYNTEAFF
v_gene: TRBV7-2; len: 14; abundance: -; CDR3aa: CASSLVRAGNTIYF
v_gene: TRBV7-2; len: 15; abundance: once; CDR3aa: CASSLEFLTRAEAFF
v_gene: TRBV5-1; len: 15; abundance: -; CDR3aa: CASSQDRVGYDEQFF
v_gene: TRBV28; len: 16; abundance: once; CDR3aa: CASTLGGSGLADTQYF
v_gene: TRBV15; len: 15; abundance: -; CDR3aa: CATSSPGGANTEAFF
v_gene: TRBV28; len: 13; abundance: -; CDR3aa: CASSLPSTNEQFF
v_gene: TRBV10-3; len: 14; abundance: once; CDR3aa: CAIRTDGGTDTQYF
v_gene: TRBV7-9; len: 15; abundance: -; CDR3aa: CASSSGGPAGVTQYF
v_gene: TRBV5-1; len: 15; abundance: once; CDR3aa: CASSLAPGTDYEQYF
v_gene: TRBV5-1; len: 14; abundance: few; CDR3aa: CASSPRVGNTEAFF
v_gene: TRBV29-1; len: 18; abundance: once; CDR3aa: CSVEARGPLWGANYGYTF